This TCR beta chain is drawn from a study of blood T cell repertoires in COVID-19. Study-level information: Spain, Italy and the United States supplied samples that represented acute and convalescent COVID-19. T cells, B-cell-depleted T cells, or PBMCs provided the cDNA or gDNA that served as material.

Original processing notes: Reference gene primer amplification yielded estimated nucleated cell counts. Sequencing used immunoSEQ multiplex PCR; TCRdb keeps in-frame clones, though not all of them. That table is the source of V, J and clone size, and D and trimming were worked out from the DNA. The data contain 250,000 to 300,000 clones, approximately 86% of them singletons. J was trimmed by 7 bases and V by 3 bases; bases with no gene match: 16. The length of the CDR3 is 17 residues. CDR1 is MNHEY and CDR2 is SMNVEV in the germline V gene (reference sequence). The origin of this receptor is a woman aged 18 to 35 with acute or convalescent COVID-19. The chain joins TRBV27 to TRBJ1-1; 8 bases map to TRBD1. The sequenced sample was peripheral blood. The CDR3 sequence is CASSLDPYRGRTIEAFF. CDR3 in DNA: TGTGCCAGCAGTTTGGACCCTTACAGGGGGAGAACAATTGAAGCTTTCTTT.